A selection of T cell receptor beta chains follows, all from one sample in a study of cytomegalovirus exposure and HLA in healthy donors. The table came from immunoSEQ multiplex PCR; TCRdb's copy has only in-frame clones and leaves some out. The sample table includes some 72,000 clones. Specimen: PBMCs. The receptors were sampled from a man aged 35 to 55 in good health and CMV-seronegative. Both conserved end residues are part of each CDR3. D genes are given only for firm matches. The size of a clone is reported for some rows only, either as once, few or many, or as a class for expanded clones.

length: 14
J: TRBJ1-5
size: medium-sized
D: .
V: TRBV6-5
CDR3: CASSYSRVHQPQHF
DNA: TGTGCCAGCAGTTACTCGAGGGTTCATCAGCCCCAGCATTTT

length: 15
J: TRBJ2-7
size: .
D: TRBD2
V: TRBV6-5
CDR3: CASSGLAGVSYEQYF
DNA: TGTGCCAGCAGCGGACTAGCGGGGGTCTCCTACGAGCAGTACTTC

length: 15
J: TRBJ2-4
size: .
D: TRBD1
V: TRBV5-4
CDR3: CASSPAGQVKNIQYF
DNA: TGTGCCAGCAGCCCCGCGGGACAGGTCAAAAACATTCAGTACTTC

length: 15
J: TRBJ2-3
size: .
D: TRBD1
V: TRBV29-1
CDR3: CSVVGQGIRTDTQYF
DNA: TGCAGCGTTGTAGGACAGGGGATTCGGACAGATACGCAGTATTTT

length: 14
J: TRBJ1-5
size: .
D: .
V: TRBV6-1
CDR3: CASSEAGEGQPQHF
DNA: TGTGCCAGCAGTGAAGCAGGGGAAGGGCAGCCCCAGCATTTT

length: 15
J: TRBJ1-2
size: .
D: .
V: TRBV11-2
CDR3: CASSLDAGSGYGYTF
DNA: TGTGCCAGCAGCTTAGATGCAGGGTCCGGCTATGGCTACACCTTC

length: 15
J: TRBJ2-1
size: .
D: TRBD2
V: TRBV27
CDR3: CASTPSPSGDNEQFF
DNA: TGTGCCAGCACCCCGTCACCTAGCGGAGACAATGAGCAGTTCTTC

length: 16
J: TRBJ2-1
size: .
D: TRBD2
V: TRBV27
CDR3: CASSIRLAASYNEQFF
DNA: TGTGCCAGCAGTATCAGACTAGCGGCCTCCTACAATGAGCAGTTCTTC

length: 14
J: TRBJ1-1
size: .
D: .
V: TRBV18
CDR3: CASSPYITGNDAFF
DNA: TGTGCCAGCTCACCCTATATCACAGGGAATGACGCTTTCTTT

length: 15
J: TRBJ2-2
size: .
D: TRBD2
V: TRBV9
CDR3: CASSVSSGRDGELFF
DNA: TGTGCCAGCAGCGTGTCTAGCGGGAGAGACGGGGAGCTGTTTTTT

length: 15
J: TRBJ2-1
size: .
D: TRBD2
V: TRBV4-3
CDR3: CASSQEGRGYNEQFF
DNA: TGCGCCAGCAGCCAAGAGGGGAGGGGCTACAATGAGCAGTTCTTC

length: 12
J: TRBJ1-2
size: .
D: TRBD1
V: TRBV29-1
CDR3: CSVSGTAYGYTF
DNA: TGCAGCGTCTCCGGGACAGCGTATGGCTACACCTTC

length: 14
J: TRBJ1-5
size: .
D: .
V: TRBV19
CDR3: CASKRQNYNQPQHF
DNA: TGTGCCAGTAAACGGCAGAACTACAATCAGCCCCAGCATTTT

length: 15
J: TRBJ1-6
size: .
D: .
V: TRBV5-1
CDR3: CASSLETGNNSPLHF
DNA: TGCGCCAGCAGCTTGGAAACAGGGAATAATTCACCCCTCCACTTT

length: 16
J: TRBJ1-5
size: .
D: TRBD1
V: TRBV4-1
CDR3: CASSSGQGAFNQPQHF
DNA: TGCGCCAGCAGCTCGGGACAGGGGGCTTTCAATCAGCCCCAGCATTTT

length: 13
J: TRBJ2-5
size: .
D: .
V: TRBV19
CDR3: CASSIVEQETQYF
DNA: TGTGCCAGTAGTATAGTAGAACAAGAGACCCAGTACTTC

length: 14
J: TRBJ2-7
size: .
D: .
V: TRBV6-1
CDR3: CASSELGRSYEQYF
DNA: TGTGCCAGCAGTGAACTGGGGCGCTCCTACGAGCAGTACTTC

length: 13
J: TRBJ2-4
size: .
D: .
V: TRBV19
CDR3: CASSIPTSRARYF
DNA: TGTGCCAGTAGTATACCGACTAGTCGGGCCCGGTACTTC

length: 17
J: TRBJ1-1
size: .
D: TRBD1
V: TRBV5-5
CDR3: CASSFRAGGWDNTEAFF
DNA: TGTGCCAGCAGCTTTCGGGCAGGGGGCTGGGATAACACTGAAGCTTTCTTT

length: 14
J: TRBJ1-1
size: .
D: TRBD1
V: TRBV30
CDR3: CAWSGDRGNTEAFF
DNA: TGTGCCTGGAGTGGCGACAGGGGGAACACTGAAGCTTTCTTT

length: 14
J: TRBJ1-2
size: .
D: TRBD1
V: TRBV7-8
CDR3: CASSFQGADYGYTF
DNA: TGTGCCAGCAGCTTCCAGGGGGCGGACTATGGCTACACCTTC

length: 15
J: TRBJ1-3
size: .
D: TRBD1
V: TRBV5-1
CDR3: CASSSGGAYANTIYF
DNA: TGCGCCAGCAGCTCAGGGGGCGCTTACGCAAACACCATATATTTT

length: 13
J: TRBJ2-1
size: .
D: .
V: TRBV27
CDR3: CASSRTEYNEQFF
DNA: TGTGCCAGCTCGAGGACAGAGTACAATGAGCAGTTCTTC

length: 13
J: TRBJ1-5
size: .
D: .
V: TRBV5-1
CDR3: CASSMDGNQPQHF
DNA: TGCGCCAGCAGCATGGACGGTAATCAGCCCCAGCATTTT

length: 16
J: TRBJ1-1
size: .
D: .
V: TRBV4-1
CDR3: CASSQVGRRLNTEAFF
DNA: TGCGCCAGCAGCCAAGTCGGTCGCCGGTTGAACACTGAAGCTTTCTTT

length: 18
J: TRBJ1-5
size: .
D: .
V: TRBV28
CDR3: CASSSLTRTVSSNQPQHF
DNA: TGTGCCAGCAGTTCCCTTACTCGAACAGTTAGTAGCAATCAGCCCCAGCATTTT

length: 15
J: TRBJ2-7
size: .
D: TRBD2
V: TRBV5-1
CDR3: CASSLVTAGGYEQYF
DNA: TGCGCCAGCAGCTTGGTTACAGCGGGAGGATACGAGCAGTACTTC

length: 12
J: TRBJ2-7
size: .
D: .
V: TRBV5-4
CDR3: CASSFTGSEQYF
DNA: TGTGCCAGCAGCTTCACAGGGTCCGAGCAGTACTTC